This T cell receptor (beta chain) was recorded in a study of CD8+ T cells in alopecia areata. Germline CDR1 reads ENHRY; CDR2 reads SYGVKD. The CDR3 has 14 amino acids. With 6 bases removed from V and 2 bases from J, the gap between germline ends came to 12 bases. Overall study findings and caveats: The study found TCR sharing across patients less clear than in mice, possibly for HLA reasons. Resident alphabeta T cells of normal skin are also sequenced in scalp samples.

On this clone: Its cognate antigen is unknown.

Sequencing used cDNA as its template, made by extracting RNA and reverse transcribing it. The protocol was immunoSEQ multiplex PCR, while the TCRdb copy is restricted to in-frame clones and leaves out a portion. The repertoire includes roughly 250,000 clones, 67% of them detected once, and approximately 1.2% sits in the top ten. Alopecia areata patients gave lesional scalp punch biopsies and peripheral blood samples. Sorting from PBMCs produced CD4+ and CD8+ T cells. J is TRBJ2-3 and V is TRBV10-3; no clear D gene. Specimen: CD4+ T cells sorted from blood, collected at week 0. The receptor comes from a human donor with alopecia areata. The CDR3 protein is CAISASDNTDTQYF. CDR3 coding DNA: TGTGCCATCAGCGCCAGCGATAACACAGATACGCAGTATTTT.